This TCR beta chain appears in the sequencing data of a study of cytomegalovirus exposure and HLA in healthy donors. Study observations and caveats: According to a subsequent analysis, TCR clusters identified in the first cohort showed a tendency to co-occur across the 100 to 150 validation repertoires. Accounts indicate the classifier identified cytomegalovirus status with strong specificity and sensitivity. A few chains linked to CMV were shown in vitro to be specific for CMV antigens. Rarity marked most TCR sequences, yet some public TCRs occurred in many donors.

Of note for this clone: The antigen is undetermined.

This table comes from immunoSEQ multiplex PCR, and its TCRdb copy is limited to in-frame clones, with some not included. The sample has about 110,000 clones; approximately 90% are singletons. The clonotype originates from a woman in her 30s in good health and CMV-seropositive. Sequencing was carried out using PBMCs.

The CDR3 DNA sequence: TGTGCCAGCTCCCGGGACAGGGGAGGTGAGCAGTACTTC. Amino acid sequence: CASSRDRGGEQYF. The chain couples TRBV18 to TRBJ2-7, with 10 bases that match TRBD1. CDR1 is KGHSH and CDR2 is LQKENI in the germline V gene. The CDR3 has 13 amino acids. Unmatched junction bases numbered 6, after V lost 6 bases and J lost 7 bases.